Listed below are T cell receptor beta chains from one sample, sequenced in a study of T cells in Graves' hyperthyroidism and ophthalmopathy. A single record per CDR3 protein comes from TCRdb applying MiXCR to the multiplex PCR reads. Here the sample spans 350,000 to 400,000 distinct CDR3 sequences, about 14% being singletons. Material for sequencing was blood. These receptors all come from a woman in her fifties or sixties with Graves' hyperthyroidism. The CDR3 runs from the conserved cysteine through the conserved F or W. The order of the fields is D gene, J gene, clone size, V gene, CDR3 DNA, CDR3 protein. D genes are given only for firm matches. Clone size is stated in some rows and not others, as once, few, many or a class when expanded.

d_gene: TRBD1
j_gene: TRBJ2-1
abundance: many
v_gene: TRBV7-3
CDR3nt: TGTGCCAGCACTCTGACGACAGGGAGCGGTGAGCAGTTCTTC
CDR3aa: CASTLTTGSGEQFF

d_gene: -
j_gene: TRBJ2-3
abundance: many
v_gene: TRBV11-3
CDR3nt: TGTGCCAGCAGCCCAGGGGACACCCGAACAGCAGATACGCAGTATTTT
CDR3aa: CASSPGDTRTADTQYF

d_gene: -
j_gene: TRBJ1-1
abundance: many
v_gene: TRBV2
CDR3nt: TGTGCCAGCATCCGAGGGCTAGATGAGGAAGCTTTCTTT
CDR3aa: CASIRGLDEEAFF

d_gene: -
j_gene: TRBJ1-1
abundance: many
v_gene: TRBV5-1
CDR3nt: TGCGCCAGCAGCTTGGGCCTAGGGAATGCGGACACTGAAGCTTTCTTT
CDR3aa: CASSLGLGNADTEAFF

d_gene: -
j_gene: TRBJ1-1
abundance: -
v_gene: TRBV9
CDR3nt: TGTGCCAGCAGCGTAGACGATTTAGTCATTACCGAAGCTTTCTTT
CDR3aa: CASSVDDLVITEAFF

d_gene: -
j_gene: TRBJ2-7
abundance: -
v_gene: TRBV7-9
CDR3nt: TGTGCCAGCAGCGACCCTCGGGGGGCCGAGCAGTACTTC
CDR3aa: CASSDPRGAEQYF

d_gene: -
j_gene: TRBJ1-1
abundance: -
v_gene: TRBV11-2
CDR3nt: TGTGCCAGCAGCCCCGGTTGGCGGAACACTGAAGCTTTCTTT
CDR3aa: CASSPGWRNTEAFF

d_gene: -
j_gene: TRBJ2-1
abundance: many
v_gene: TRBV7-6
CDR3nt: TGTGCCAGCAGCTTATTTGACAATGAGCAGTTCTTC
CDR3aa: CASSLFDNEQFF

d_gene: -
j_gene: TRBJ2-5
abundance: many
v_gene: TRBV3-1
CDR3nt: TGTGCCAGCAGCCAAGATTCGGGAGTCGAGACCCAGTACTTC
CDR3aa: CASSQDSGVETQYF

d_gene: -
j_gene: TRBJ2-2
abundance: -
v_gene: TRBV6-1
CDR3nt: TGTGCCAGCAGTCCTTTGCAGGGATTCCCCGGGGAGCTGTTTTTT
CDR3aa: CASSPLQGFPGELFF

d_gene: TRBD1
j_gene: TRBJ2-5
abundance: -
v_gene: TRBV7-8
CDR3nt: TGTGCCAGCACCGAACGGACAGGGGGCTGGGAGACCCAGTACTTC
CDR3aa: CASTERTGGWETQYF

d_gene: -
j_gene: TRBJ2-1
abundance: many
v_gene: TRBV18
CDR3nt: TGTGCCAGCTCACCGACAGGACTCTCCTACAATGAGCAGTTCTTC
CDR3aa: CASSPTGLSYNEQFF

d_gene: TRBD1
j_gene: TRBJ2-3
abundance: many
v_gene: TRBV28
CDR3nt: TGTGCCAGCAGTTTAGGGACAGACTCCACAGATACGCAGTATTTT
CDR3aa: CASSLGTDSTDTQYF

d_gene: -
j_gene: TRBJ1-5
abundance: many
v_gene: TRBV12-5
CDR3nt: TGTGCTAGTGGTTTGGTACGGGACGTCCTTCAGCCCCAGCATTTT
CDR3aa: CASGLVRDVLQPQHF

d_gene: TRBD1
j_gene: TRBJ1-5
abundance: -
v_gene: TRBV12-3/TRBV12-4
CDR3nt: TGTACCAGTAGTCCGCGACAGGGGGATCAGCCCCAGCATTTT
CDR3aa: CTSSPRQGDQPQHF

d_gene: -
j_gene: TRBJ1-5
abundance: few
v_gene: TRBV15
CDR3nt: TGTGCCACCAGCAGCGCTCTGGGGGGCAATCAGCCCCAGCATTTT
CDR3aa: CATSSALGGNQPQHF

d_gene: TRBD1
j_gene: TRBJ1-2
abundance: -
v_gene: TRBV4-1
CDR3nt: TGCGCCAGCAGCATCTACCCGGGACAGGGCCACTATGGCTACACCTTC
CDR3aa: CASSIYPGQGHYGYTF

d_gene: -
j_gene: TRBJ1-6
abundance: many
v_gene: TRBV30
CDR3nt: TGTGCTGCCCGGGACGTAGTTAATTCACCCCTCCACTTT
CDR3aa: CAARDVVNSPLHF

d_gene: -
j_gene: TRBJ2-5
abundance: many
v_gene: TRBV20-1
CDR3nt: TGCAGTGCTACCAGACAAGAGACCCAGTACTTC
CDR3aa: CSATRQETQYF

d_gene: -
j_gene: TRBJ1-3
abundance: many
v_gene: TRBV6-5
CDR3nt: TGTGCCAGCAGTTACGGGGGAGCTGGAAACACCATATATTTT
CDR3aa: CASSYGGAGNTIYF

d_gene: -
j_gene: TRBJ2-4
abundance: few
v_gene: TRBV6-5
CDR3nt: TGTGCCAGCAGTTACTTAACCGGGGTGGACATTCAGTACTTC
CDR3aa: CASSYLTGVDIQYF

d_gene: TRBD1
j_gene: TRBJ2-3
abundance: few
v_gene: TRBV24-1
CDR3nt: TGTGCCACTAGGACAGGGAGCACAGATACGCAGTATTTT
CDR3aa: CATRTGSTDTQYF

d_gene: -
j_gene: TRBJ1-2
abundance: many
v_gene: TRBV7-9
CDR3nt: TGTGCCAGCAGCTCCGATAGAGGGATAAGCTATGGCTACACCTTC
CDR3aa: CASSSDRGISYGYTF

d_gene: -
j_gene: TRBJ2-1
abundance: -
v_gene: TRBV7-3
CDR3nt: TGTGCCAGCAGCTTCGACCGGCGGAATGAGCAGTTCTTC
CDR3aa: CASSFDRRNEQFF

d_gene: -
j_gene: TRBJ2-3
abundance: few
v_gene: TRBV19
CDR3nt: TGTGCCAGTAGTATCCGACCGTACAACACAGATACGCAGTATTTT
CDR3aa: CASSIRPYNTDTQYF

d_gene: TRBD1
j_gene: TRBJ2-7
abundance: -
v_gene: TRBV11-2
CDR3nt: TGTGCCAGCAGCCAACTGGCGCCGGGACAGCTCTCGACCGAGCAGTACTTC
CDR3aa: CASSQLAPGQLSTEQYF

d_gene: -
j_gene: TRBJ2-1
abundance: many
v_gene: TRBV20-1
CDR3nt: TGCAGTGCTAGCCAATCGACTGGGGAGCAGTTCTTC
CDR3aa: CSASQSTGEQFF

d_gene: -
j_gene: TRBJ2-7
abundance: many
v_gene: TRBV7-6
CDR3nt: TGTGCCAGCAGCGCGGCGGGATCCAACTACGAGCAGTACTTC
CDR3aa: CASSAAGSNYEQYF

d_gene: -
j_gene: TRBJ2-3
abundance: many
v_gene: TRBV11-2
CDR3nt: TGTGCCAGCAGCCCAGGCTTGGGCGATACGCAGTATTTT
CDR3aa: CASSPGLGDTQYF

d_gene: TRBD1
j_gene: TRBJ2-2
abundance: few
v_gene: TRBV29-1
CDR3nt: TGCAGCGTTGGGACAGGGGGCGCTGGCACCGGGGAGCTGTTTTTT
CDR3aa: CSVGTGGAGTGELFF

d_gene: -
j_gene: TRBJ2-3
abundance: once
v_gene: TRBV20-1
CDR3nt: TGCAGTGCTAGAGATCACGGAGGGTGGCCCCCAAGGAACGGTTATACGCAGTATTTT
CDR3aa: CSARDHGGWPPRNGYTQYF

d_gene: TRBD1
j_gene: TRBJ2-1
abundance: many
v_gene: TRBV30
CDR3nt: TGTGCCTGGAGAAGAACAGGGGGCCGGTGGAATGAGCAGTTCTTC
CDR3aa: CAWRRTGGRWNEQFF

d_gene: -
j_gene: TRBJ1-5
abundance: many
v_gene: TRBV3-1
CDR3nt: TGTGCCAGCAGCCAAGGGGAATTCAATCAGCCCCAGCATTTT
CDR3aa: CASSQGEFNQPQHF

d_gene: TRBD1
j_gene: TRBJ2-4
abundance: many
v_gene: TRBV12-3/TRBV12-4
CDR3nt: TGTGCCAGCAGTTTACGACAGGGGGCCCAGAACATTCAGTACTTC
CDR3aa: CASSLRQGAQNIQYF

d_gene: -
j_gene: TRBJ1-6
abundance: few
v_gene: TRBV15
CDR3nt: TGTGCCACCAGCAGAGATCAACAGGGCGGATCACCCCTCCACTTT
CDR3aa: CATSRDQQGGSPLHF

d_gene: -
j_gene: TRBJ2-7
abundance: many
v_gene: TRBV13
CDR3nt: TGTGCCAGCAGCTTAGTTCAGGGTACCGACGAGCAGTACTTC
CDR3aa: CASSLVQGTDEQYF

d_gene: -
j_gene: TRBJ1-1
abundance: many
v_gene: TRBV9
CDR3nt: TGTGCCAGCAGTCAGCTGAACACTGAAGCTTTCTTT
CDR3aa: CASSQLNTEAFF

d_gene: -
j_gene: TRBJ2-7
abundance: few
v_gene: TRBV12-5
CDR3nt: TGTGCTAGTGGTTTTGGTCAGCCAAGGGACGAGCAGTACTTC
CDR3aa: CASGFGQPRDEQYF

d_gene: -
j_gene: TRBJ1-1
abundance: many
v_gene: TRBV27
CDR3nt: TGTGCCAGCAGTTTGGGGCATGTGAACACTGAAGCTTTCTTT
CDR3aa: CASSLGHVNTEAFF

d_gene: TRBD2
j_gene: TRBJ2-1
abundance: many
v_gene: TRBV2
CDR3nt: TGTGCCAGCAGGGGACTAGCGGGACCGGGTGAGCAGTTCTTC
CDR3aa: CASRGLAGPGEQFF

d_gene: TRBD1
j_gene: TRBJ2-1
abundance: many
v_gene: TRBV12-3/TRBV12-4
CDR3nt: TGTGCCAGCAGGGACAGGCATGAGCAGTTCTTC
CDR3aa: CASRDRHEQFF

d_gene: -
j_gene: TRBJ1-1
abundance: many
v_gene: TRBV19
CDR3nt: TGTGCCAGTAGTATTAGATCTGCGAGCGTTGAAGCTTTCTTT
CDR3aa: CASSIRSASVEAFF

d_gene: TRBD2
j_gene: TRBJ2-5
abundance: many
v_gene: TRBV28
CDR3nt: TGTGCCAGCAGTTCCCGGGGGGGGGGCCGGGAGACCCAGTACTTC
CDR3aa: CASSSRGGGRETQYF

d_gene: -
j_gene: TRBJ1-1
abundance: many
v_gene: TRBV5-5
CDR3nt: TGTGCCAGCAGCTACCCGGGACACCCCTTGAACACTGAAGCTTTCTTT
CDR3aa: CASSYPGHPLNTEAFF

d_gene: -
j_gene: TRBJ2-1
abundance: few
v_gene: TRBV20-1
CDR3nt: TGCAGTGCTAGGATGGGATCCTACAATGAGCAGTTCTTC
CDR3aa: CSARMGSYNEQFF